These T cell receptor beta chains were read from a single sample in a study of blood T cell repertoires in COVID-19. The method was immunoSEQ multiplex PCR; TCRdb's version includes in-frame clones alone and lacks a portion of them. Of approximately 270,000 clones listed, about nine tenths are singletons. Sequenced input: PBMCs or T cells enriched from blood (not recorded which). All receptors derive from a woman under 40 with acute COVID-19. Each CDR3 is given with its conserved first and last residue. The order of the fields is D gene, J gene, clone size, CDR3 length, V gene, CDR3 protein, CDR3 DNA. D genes are given only for firm matches. Clone sizes are given selectively: once, few, many, or a class where the clone is expanded.

D gene: TRBD1; J gene: TRBJ1-3; clone size: .; CDR3 length: 15; V gene: TRBV2; CDR3 protein: CASSEQGDSGNTIYF; CDR3 DNA: TGTGCCAGCAGTGAACAGGGGGACTCTGGAAACACCATATATTTT
D gene: TRBD1; J gene: TRBJ1-4; clone size: .; CDR3 length: 14; V gene: TRBV28; CDR3 protein: CASSLTGLYEKLFF; CDR3 DNA: TGTGCCAGCAGTTTGACAGGGCTTTATGAAAAACTGTTTTTT
D gene: .; J gene: TRBJ2-7; clone size: .; CDR3 length: 14; V gene: TRBV4-1; CDR3 protein: CASSQLTATYEQYF; CDR3 DNA: TGCGCCAGCAGCCAACTGACTGCGACCTACGAGCAGTACTTC
D gene: .; J gene: TRBJ1-6; clone size: .; CDR3 length: 14; V gene: TRBV7-3; CDR3 protein: CASSLSGDRSPLHF; CDR3 DNA: TGTGCCAGCAGCTTATCAGGGGATCGTTCACCCCTCCACTTT
D gene: .; J gene: TRBJ1-5; clone size: .; CDR3 length: 14; V gene: TRBV27; CDR3 protein: CASRIQGTNQPQHF; CDR3 DNA: TGTGCCAGCAGGATACAGGGCACCAATCAGCCCCAGCATTTT
D gene: TRBD2; J gene: TRBJ2-7; clone size: once; CDR3 length: 15; V gene: TRBV18; CDR3 protein: CASSLSGSDSYEQYF; CDR3 DNA: TGTGCCAGCTCACTCAGCGGGAGTGACTCCTACGAGCAGTACTTC
D gene: .; J gene: TRBJ1-6; clone size: .; CDR3 length: 13; V gene: TRBV6-2/TRBV6-3; CDR3 protein: CASSYENNSPLHF; CDR3 DNA: TGTGCCAGCAGTTACGAGAATAATTCACCCCTCCACTTT
D gene: .; J gene: TRBJ2-7; clone size: .; CDR3 length: 12; V gene: TRBV13; CDR3 protein: CASSSQVHEQYF; CDR3 DNA: TGTGCCAGCAGCTCCCAGGTCCACGAGCAGTACTTC
D gene: .; J gene: TRBJ2-2; clone size: .; CDR3 length: 15; V gene: TRBV7-8; CDR3 protein: CASSLRFANTGELFF; CDR3 DNA: TGTGCCAGCAGCTTACGGTTCGCGAACACCGGGGAGCTGTTTTTT
D gene: .; J gene: TRBJ2-7; clone size: .; CDR3 length: 14; V gene: TRBV6-5; CDR3 protein: CASRSRGGDYEQYF; CDR3 DNA: TGTGCCAGCAGGTCAAGGGGAGGTGATTACGAGCAGTACTTC
D gene: .; J gene: TRBJ2-1; clone size: .; CDR3 length: 13; V gene: TRBV28; CDR3 protein: CASSEPRGNEQFF; CDR3 DNA: TGTGCCAGCAGTGAACCAAGGGGAAATGAGCAGTTCTTC
D gene: .; J gene: TRBJ2-1; clone size: .; CDR3 length: 16; V gene: TRBV6-5; CDR3 protein: CASSHSGTSLVNEQFF; CDR3 DNA: TGTGCCAGCAGTCACTCCGGGACAAGCCTCGTCAATGAGCAGTTCTTC
D gene: .; J gene: TRBJ2-5; clone size: .; CDR3 length: 16; V gene: TRBV7-9; CDR3 protein: CASSPLPRGAQEGQYF; CDR3 DNA: TGTGCCAGCAGCCCCCTCCCTCGGGGGGCCCAAGAGGGCCAGTACTTC
D gene: TRBD2; J gene: TRBJ2-1; clone size: .; CDR3 length: 22; V gene: TRBV6-2/TRBV6-3; CDR3 protein: CASSRYPPLRGGPPGSYNEQFF; CDR3 DNA: TGTGCCAGCAGCCGCTACCCCCCTCTAAGGGGAGGGCCTCCGGGCTCCTACAATGAGCAGTTCTTC
D gene: .; J gene: TRBJ2-7; clone size: .; CDR3 length: 13; V gene: TRBV12-3/TRBV12-4; CDR3 protein: CASSFEGIGEQYF; CDR3 DNA: TGTGCCAGCAGTTTCGAGGGTATCGGCGAGCAGTACTTC
D gene: TRBD1; J gene: TRBJ2-1; clone size: .; CDR3 length: 17; V gene: TRBV24-1; CDR3 protein: CATSDKGQGSRANEQFF; CDR3 DNA: TGTGCCACCAGTGATAAGGGACAGGGGTCCCGAGCCAATGAGCAGTTCTTC
D gene: TRBD1; J gene: TRBJ1-5; clone size: once; CDR3 length: 16; V gene: TRBV7-2; CDR3 protein: CASSDRQGLVGQPQHF; CDR3 DNA: TGTGCCAGCAGCGACAGACAGGGACTGGTGGGGCAGCCCCAGCATTTT
D gene: TRBD1; J gene: TRBJ2-7; clone size: few; CDR3 length: 15; V gene: TRBV6-5; CDR3 protein: CASSYSKGGSYEQYF; CDR3 DNA: TGTGCCAGCAGTTACTCGAAAGGGGGCAGCTACGAGCAGTACTTC
D gene: TRBD1; J gene: TRBJ1-1; clone size: .; CDR3 length: 15; V gene: TRBV6-1; CDR3 protein: CASSELGQGLSEAFF; CDR3 DNA: TGTGCCAGCAGTGAATTGGGACAGGGTTTATCTGAAGCTTTCTTT
D gene: TRBD1; J gene: TRBJ1-5; clone size: .; CDR3 length: 14; V gene: TRBV7-2; CDR3 protein: CASSILQGDQPQHF; CDR3 DNA: TGTGCCAGCAGCATTCTACAGGGGGATCAGCCCCAGCATTTT
D gene: TRBD2; J gene: TRBJ2-7; clone size: .; CDR3 length: 15; V gene: TRBV28; CDR3 protein: CASSPPGTSGIEQYF; CDR3 DNA: TGTGCCAGCAGTCCCCCCGGGACTAGCGGGATTGAGCAGTACTTC
D gene: .; J gene: TRBJ2-7; clone size: .; CDR3 length: 14; V gene: TRBV28; CDR3 protein: CASTLRLAGYEQYF; CDR3 DNA: TGTGCCAGCACCCTGAGGCTAGCTGGCTACGAGCAGTACTTC
D gene: TRBD2; J gene: TRBJ2-3; clone size: .; CDR3 length: 19; V gene: TRBV9; CDR3 protein: CASSSVTGTSGSWRDTQYF; CDR3 DNA: TGTGCCAGCAGCTCCGTAACCGGGACTAGCGGGAGTTGGCGGGATACGCAGTATTTT
D gene: TRBD1; J gene: TRBJ2-7; clone size: .; CDR3 length: 17; V gene: TRBV9; CDR3 protein: CASSVADLGTGSYEQYF; CDR3 DNA: TGTGCCAGCAGCGTAGCTGATTTGGGGACAGGGAGCTACGAGCAGTACTTC
D gene: TRBD2; J gene: TRBJ2-7; clone size: .; CDR3 length: 16; V gene: TRBV6-5; CDR3 protein: CASSYSLAGAHYEQYF; CDR3 DNA: TGTGCCAGCAGTTACTCATTAGCGGGAGCCCACTACGAGCAGTACTTC
D gene: .; J gene: TRBJ2-1; clone size: .; CDR3 length: 13; V gene: TRBV11-1; CDR3 protein: CASSLLRANEQFF; CDR3 DNA: TGTGCCAGCAGCTTACTGCGAGCCAATGAGCAGTTCTTC
D gene: TRBD1; J gene: TRBJ2-6; clone size: once; CDR3 length: 17; V gene: TRBV7-3; CDR3 protein: CASSKDRVGFGANVLTF; CDR3 DNA: TGTGCCAGCAGCAAAGACAGGGTGGGCTTTGGGGCCAACGTCCTGACTTTC
D gene: .; J gene: TRBJ2-7; clone size: .; CDR3 length: 19; V gene: TRBV4-3; CDR3 protein: CASSQDTGWDKTEAYEQYF; CDR3 DNA: TGCGCCAGCAGCCAAGATACGGGTTGGGACAAGACAGAAGCCTACGAGCAGTACTTC
D gene: .; J gene: TRBJ1-5; clone size: .; CDR3 length: 14; V gene: TRBV2; CDR3 protein: CASSEQVSNQPQHF; CDR3 DNA: TGTGCCAGCAGTGAACAGGTTAGCAATCAGCCCCAGCATTTT
D gene: TRBD2; J gene: TRBJ2-5; clone size: .; CDR3 length: 17; V gene: TRBV13; CDR3 protein: CASSGRAGAGGVETQYF; CDR3 DNA: TGTGCCAGCAGCGGTAGAGCTGGGGCGGGAGGGGTGGAGACCCAGTACTTC
D gene: .; J gene: TRBJ1-5; clone size: once; CDR3 length: 15; V gene: TRBV28; CDR3 protein: CASTSQGHSNQPQHF; CDR3 DNA: TGTGCCAGCACCTCGCAGGGCCATAGCAATCAGCCCCAGCATTTT
D gene: .; J gene: TRBJ1-2; clone size: .; CDR3 length: 13; V gene: TRBV4-1; CDR3 protein: CASSQSKETWYTF; CDR3 DNA: TGCGCCAGCAGCCAGTCTAAGGAGACGTGGTACACCTTC
D gene: TRBD1; J gene: TRBJ2-1; clone size: .; CDR3 length: 16; V gene: TRBV7-9; CDR3 protein: CASSPRGTGTYNEQFF; CDR3 DNA: TGTGCCAGCAGCCCACGTGGGACAGGCACCTACAATGAGCAGTTCTTC
D gene: .; J gene: TRBJ2-7; clone size: .; CDR3 length: 17; V gene: TRBV14; CDR3 protein: CASSRGQQARETYEQYF; CDR3 DNA: TGTGCCAGCAGCAGGGGTCAACAGGCTCGGGAGACCTACGAGCAGTACTTC
D gene: .; J gene: TRBJ2-4; clone size: .; CDR3 length: 12; V gene: TRBV7-9; CDR3 protein: CASSGEGQEVHF; CDR3 DNA: TGTGCCAGCAGCGGGGAGGGACAGGAGGTTCACTTC
D gene: .; J gene: TRBJ1-4; clone size: .; CDR3 length: 15; V gene: TRBV5-1; CDR3 protein: CASRVGEATNEKLFF; CDR3 DNA: TGCGCCAGCAGGGTCGGGGAAGCAACTAATGAAAAACTGTTTTTT